This paragraph covers one TCR beta chain sequence. One end of the junction is discordant with germline, which a read error may explain. This record belongs to a study of molecular identifiers for immune sequencing clone quantification. Each CDR3 protein is one row after TCRdb ran MiXCR on the PCR reads. The sample records about 320,000 distinct CDR3 sequences, over 20% being singletons. Per germline, CDR1 GTSNPN and CDR2 SVGIG (reference sequence). The CDR3 is 13 amino acids. The sample was naive CD8+ T cells from blood, with Jurkat cell RNA spiked in. This sample's subset: FACS-sorted CD8+CD4-CCR7+CD45RA+ naive T cells. This clonotype was sampled from a human donor in good health. Some libraries in this study had Jurkat cell RNA spiked in. The chain uses TRBV30 and TRBJ2-7; D tentatively fits TRBD1 or TRBD2 (5 bases each). The CDR3 spells CAWSVWGSVERYF. Here the CDR3 DNA reads TGTGCCTGGAGTGTTTGGGGGTCGGTCGAGCGGTACTTC.